This T cell receptor beta chain was retrieved from a study of T cells after yellow fever vaccination. A single record per CDR3 protein comes from TCRdb applying MiXCR to the 5' RACE reads. This table holds some 390,000 distinct CDR3 sequences, approximately 6% found once. Notes on the study in general: Among primary-vaccination clones, most reappeared after the booster, at approximately 96% for CD4 and 88% for CD8.

This clonotype has a handful of counts. The antigen remains undetermined. This CDR3 is built from 18 residues. V trimming: 1 base; J trimming: 7 bases; junction bases outside the gene matches: 16. Looked up from germline, CDR1 is SGDLS and CDR2 is YYNGEE. Specimen: PBMCs, collected 5 days after the yellow fever booster vaccination. The clonotype originates from a man in his thirties or forties who received the YFV17D yellow fever vaccine. This chain connects TRBV9 to TRBJ2-1; 8 bases match TRBD2. CDR3 in amino acids: CASSVTGRLASQGNEQFF. The CDR3 DNA is TGTGCCAGCAGCGTAACTGGACGACTAGCGAGTCAAGGTAATGAGCAGTTCTTC.